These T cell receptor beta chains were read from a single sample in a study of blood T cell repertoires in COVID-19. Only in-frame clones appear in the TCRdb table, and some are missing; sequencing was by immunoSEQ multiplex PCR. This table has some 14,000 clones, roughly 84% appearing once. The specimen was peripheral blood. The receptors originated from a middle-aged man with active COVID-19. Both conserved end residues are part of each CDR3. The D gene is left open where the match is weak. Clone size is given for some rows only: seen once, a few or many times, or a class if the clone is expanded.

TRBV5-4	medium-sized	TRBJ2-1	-	CASSLDLNEQFF	TGTGCCAGCAGCTTGGATCTTAATGAGCAGTTCTTC
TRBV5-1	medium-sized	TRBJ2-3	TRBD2	CASSWPSGSRGTDTQYF	TGCGCCAGCAGCTGGCCTAGCGGGAGCCGGGGCACAGATACGCAGTATTTT
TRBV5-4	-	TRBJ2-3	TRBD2	CASSLDTSGMSADTQYF	TGTGCCAGCAGCTTGGACACTAGCGGGATGTCCGCAGATACGCAGTATTTT
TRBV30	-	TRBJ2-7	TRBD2	CAWSPGTSVTYEQYF	TGTGCCTGGAGTCCCGGGACTAGCGTCACCTACGAGCAGTACTTC
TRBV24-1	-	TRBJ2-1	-	CATSDPSGAYNEQFF	TGTGCCACCAGTGATCCGAGCGGCGCCTACAATGAGCAGTTCTTC
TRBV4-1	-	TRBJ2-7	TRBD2	CASSQDGTSSYEQYF	TGCGCCAGCAGCCAAGACGGGACTAGCAGCTACGAGCAGTACTTC
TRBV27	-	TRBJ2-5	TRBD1	CASSLRTPDRGSVDGRETQYF	TGTGCCAGCAGTCTCCGTACTCCGGACAGGGGTAGCGTGGATGGGAGAGAGACCCAGTACTTC
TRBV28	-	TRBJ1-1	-	CASSLTRGFTEAFF	TGTGCCAGCAGTTTAACCCGGGGATTCACTGAAGCTTTCTTT
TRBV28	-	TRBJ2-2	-	CASSPAADTANTGELFF	TGTGCCAGCAGTCCCGCCGCGGACACTGCGAACACCGGGGAGCTGTTTTTT
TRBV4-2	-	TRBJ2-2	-	CASSQGNANTGELFF	TGTGCCAGCAGCCAAGGTAATGCGAACACCGGGGAGCTGTTTTTT
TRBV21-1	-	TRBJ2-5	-	CASSKKERETQYF	TGTGCCAGCAGCAAAAAAGAGCGGGAGACCCAGTACTTC
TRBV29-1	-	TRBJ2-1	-	CSGGLAGSYNEQFF	TGCAGCGGCGGACTGGCGGGGTCCTACAATGAGCAGTTCTTC
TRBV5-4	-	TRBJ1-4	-	CASSLGGGETEKLFF	TGTGCCAGCAGCTTGGGCGGGGGCGAGACTGAAAAACTGTTTTTT
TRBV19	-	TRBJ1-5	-	CASSFRQPQFPQHF	TGTGCCAGTAGTTTTCGACAGCCCCAATTCCCCCAGCATTTT
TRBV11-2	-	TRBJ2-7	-	CASSLWAHEQYF	TGTGCCAGCAGCTTATGGGCTCACGAGCAGTACTTC
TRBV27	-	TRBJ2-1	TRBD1	CASRLYAGTAYNEQFF	TGTGCCAGCAGGCTATACGCCGGGACAGCCTACAATGAGCAGTTCTTC
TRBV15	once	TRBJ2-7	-	CATSVGKGAYEQYF	TGTGCCACCAGCGTCGGCAAGGGGGCCTACGAGCAGTACTTC
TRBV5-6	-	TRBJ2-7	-	CASRRILEGENYEQYF	TGTGCCAGCAGACGTATCCTAGAGGGGGAAAACTACGAGCAGTACTTC
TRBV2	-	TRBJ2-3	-	CASSEYREHTDTQYF	TGTGCCAGCAGTGAATATCGGGAGCACACAGATACGCAGTATTTT
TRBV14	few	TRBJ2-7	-	CASSQTVDEQYF	TGTGCCAGCAGCCAGACAGTGGACGAGCAGTACTTC
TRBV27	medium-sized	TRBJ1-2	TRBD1	CASSISGGANYGYTF	TGTGCCAGCAGTATATCAGGGGGTGCGAACTATGGCTACACCTTC
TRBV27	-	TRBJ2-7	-	CASSRIRQVETYEQYF	TGTGCCAGCAGCCGTATACGACAGGTAGAAACCTACGAGCAGTACTTC
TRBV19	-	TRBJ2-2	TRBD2	CASGLAGEYTPGTGELFF	TGTGCCAGCGGACTAGCGGGAGAGTATACCCCTGGGACCGGGGAGCTGTTTTTT
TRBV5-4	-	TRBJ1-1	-	CASSRTGNTEAFF	TGTGCCAGCAGCCGCACAGGGAACACTGAAGCTTTCTTT
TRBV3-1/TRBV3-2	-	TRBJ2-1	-	CASSQDQEGYNEQFF	TGTGCCAGCAGCCAAGATCAGGAGGGATACAATGAGCAGTTCTTC
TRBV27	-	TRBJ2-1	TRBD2	CASSSTSEGEQFF	TGTGCCAGCAGTTCAACTAGCGAAGGTGAGCAGTTCTTC
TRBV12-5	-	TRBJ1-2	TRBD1	CASAASGDSYGYTF	TGTGCTAGTGCCGCCTCCGGGGACAGCTATGGCTACACCTTC
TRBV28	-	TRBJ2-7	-	CASRPGTTYEQYF	TGTGCCAGCAGGCCGGGAACGACTTACGAGCAGTACTTC
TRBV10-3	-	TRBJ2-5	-	CAIRREALGEETQYF	TGTGCCATCAGGAGGGAAGCATTGGGAGAAGAGACCCAGTACTTC
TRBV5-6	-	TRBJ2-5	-	CASSIASASDYQETQYF	TGTGCCAGCAGCATCGCATCGGCTAGTGACTACCAAGAGACCCAGTACTTC
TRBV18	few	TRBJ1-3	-	CASSPQGYAGNTIYF	TGTGCCAGCTCACCACAGGGGTATGCTGGAAACACCATATATTTT
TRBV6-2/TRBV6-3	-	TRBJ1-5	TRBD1	CASSPRGPSNQPQHF	TGTGCCAGCAGCCCCAGGGGGCCTAGCAATCAGCCCCAGCATTTT
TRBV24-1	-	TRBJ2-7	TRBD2	CATSSDLAGVREQYF	TGTGCCACCAGCTCAGACCTAGCGGGAGTCCGCGAGCAGTACTTC
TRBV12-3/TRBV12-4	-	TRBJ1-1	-	CASSLKGRAFF	TGTGCCAGCAGTTTAAAGGGGCGAGCTTTCTTT
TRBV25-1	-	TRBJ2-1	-	CASEVAGPEGKPYNEQFF	TGTGCCAGCGAGGTTGCGGGACCAGAAGGGAAGCCCTACAATGAGCAGTTCTTC
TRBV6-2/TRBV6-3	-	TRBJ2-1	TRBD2	CASSYSLAGSSYNEQFF	TGTGCCAGCAGTTACTCGCTAGCGGGAAGCTCCTACAATGAGCAGTTCTTC
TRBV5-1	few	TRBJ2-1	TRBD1	CASSLKTGKEQFF	TGCGCCAGCAGCTTAAAGACAGGGAAAGAGCAGTTCTTC
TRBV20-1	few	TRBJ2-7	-	CSARVREQYF	TGCAGTGCGCGGGTCCGCGAGCAGTACTTC
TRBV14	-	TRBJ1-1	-	CASSQDFSTEAFF	TGTGCCAGCAGCCAAGATTTTTCAACTGAAGCTTTCTTT
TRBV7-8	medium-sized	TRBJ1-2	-	CASSINAGSYGYTF	TGTGCCAGCAGCATCAACGCCGGGAGCTATGGCTACACCTTC
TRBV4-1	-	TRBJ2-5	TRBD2	CASSPGLADKETQYF	TGCGCCAGCAGCCCGGGACTAGCGGATAAAGAGACCCAGTACTTC
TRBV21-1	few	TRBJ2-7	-	CASSKCVPRRIPRLRAYEQYF	TGTGCCAGCAGCAAATGCGTCCCTAGGCGGATCCCCCGTCTCAGAGCCTACGAGCAGTACTTC
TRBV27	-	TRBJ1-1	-	CASSSKTLMNTEAFF	TGTGCCAGCAGTTCCAAGACACTTATGAACACTGAAGCTTTCTTT
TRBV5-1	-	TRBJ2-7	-	CASSLAHGSTYEQYF	TGCGCCAGCAGCTTGGCCCATGGCTCCACCTACGAGCAGTACTTC
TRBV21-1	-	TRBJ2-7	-	CASSKDHPGLLRGEQYF	TGTGCCAGCAGCAAGGACCACCCTGGACTACTACGAGGCGAGCAGTACTTC
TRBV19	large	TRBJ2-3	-	CASTRGLSSTDTQYF	TGTGCCAGTACTAGGGGCTTGTCTAGCACAGATACGCAGTATTTT
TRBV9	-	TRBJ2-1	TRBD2	CASSPSVSGSSYNEQFF	TGTGCCAGCAGCCCCTCGGTTAGCGGGAGCTCCTACAATGAGCAGTTCTTC
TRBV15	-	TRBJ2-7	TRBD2	CATSRVRREGSYEQYF	TGTGCCACCAGCAGAGTTAGGCGGGAGGGCTCCTACGAGCAGTACTTC
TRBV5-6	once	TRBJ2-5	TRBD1	CASSGRGQEYQETQYF	TGTGCCAGCAGCGGCAGGGGGCAGGAGTACCAAGAGACCCAGTACTTC